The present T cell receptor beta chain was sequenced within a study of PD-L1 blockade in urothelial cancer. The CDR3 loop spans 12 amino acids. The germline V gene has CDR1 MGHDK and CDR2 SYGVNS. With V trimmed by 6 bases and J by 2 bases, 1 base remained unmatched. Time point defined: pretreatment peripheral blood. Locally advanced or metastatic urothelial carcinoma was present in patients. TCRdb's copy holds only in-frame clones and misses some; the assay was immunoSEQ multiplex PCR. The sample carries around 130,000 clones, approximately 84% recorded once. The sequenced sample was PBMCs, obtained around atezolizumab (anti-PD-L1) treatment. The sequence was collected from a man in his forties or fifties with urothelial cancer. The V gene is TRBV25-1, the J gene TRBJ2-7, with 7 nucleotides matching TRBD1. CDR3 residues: CASSGTAYEQYF. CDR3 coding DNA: TGTGCCAGCAGCGGGACAGCCTACGAGCAGTACTTC.